These 3 T cell receptor beta chains share one sample of origin, sequenced in a study of regulatory T cells in long-lasting Graves disease. Construction of the TCR beta libraries employed iRepertoire HTBI primers in conjunction with Arm-PCR of CDR3 regions. TCRdb reanalysed the multiplex PCR reads using MiXCR and keeps one entry per CDR3 protein. This table holds 350,000 to 550,000 distinct CDR3 sequences, just under 15% found once. Documented time point: newly diagnosed GD, antithyroid drugs for less than 3 months. The authors made the TCR library using RNA they extracted from PBMCs. These data also formed part of another study, on T cells in Graves' hyperthyroidism and ophthalmopathy.

This specimen was peripheral blood mononuclear cells (PBMCs), taken at new diagnosis, from a patient treated with antithyroid drugs. These receptor sequences come from a woman in her twenties or thirties with Graves disease.

There are many counts of this clonotype. V is TRBV3-1 and J is TRBJ1-1; no firm D call. The ends were cut back, 3 bases at V and 1 base at J, with 9 bases in the middle. Germline V gene lookup returns CDR1 LGHDT and CDR2 YNNKEL (reference sequence). The CDR3 consists of 14 residues. This CDR3 reads CASSQHGANTEAFF. The CDR3 coding sequence is TGTGCCAGCAGCCAGCACGGAGCGAACACTGAAGCTTTCTTT.

This clonotype was detected once. This CDR3 is CASNRGRATGELFF. The CDR3 DNA reads TGTGCCAGCAACCGGGGCAGGGCCACCGGGGAGCTGTTTTTT. V is TRBV6-1 and J is TRBJ2-2, with D possibly being TRBD1 or TRBD2 (5 bases each). The CDR3 extends over 14 amino acids. Germline V gene data show CDR1 as MNHNS and CDR2 as SASEGT. V lost 7 bases and J lost 4, with 13 bases in between.

This clonotype turned up a few times. The CDR3 here is CASSPVGQEAGELFF. The CDR3, as DNA: TGTGCCAGCAGTCCGGTCGGACAGGAGGCCGGGGAGCTGTTTTTT. This rearrangement joins TRBV27 to TRBJ2-2; 7 nucleotides agree with TRBD1. V gave up 5 bases and J gave up 6 bases; unmatched junction bases: 9. The CDR3 loop spans 15 amino acids. The germline V gene encodes CDR1 MNHEY and CDR2 SMNVEV (reference sequence).